This record looks at one T cell receptor (beta chain) sequence and its context. Its antigen remains unknown. The data stem from a study of blood T cells in healthy people across ages. Germline CDR1 SGHRS, CDR2 YFSETQ. V shed 6 bases and J 6 bases; nucleotides not matched to a gene: 10. The CDR3 sequence is 15 residues long. Whole-study results and caveats: Diversity of TCR beta correlated strongly with naive T cell percentage. Researchers deemed the diversity estimates from one million T cells underestimates.

Isolation yielded PBMCs, at least 6 million per sample, in every case. The second PCR ran about 6 to 11 cycles with a sample-barcoded 5' primer and J-beta primers. Tagging of each cDNA molecule was performed by a template-switch adaptor with 12 random nucleotides. Via MiXCR, TCRdb re-called the 5' RACE reads, giving one row per CDR3 protein. The sample contains roughly 800,000 distinct CDR3 sequences, around 36% of which appear only once. The V gene is TRBV5-1, the J gene TRBJ2-2; TRBD1 agrees at 8 bases. The sample consisted of blood. The TCR originated in a man aged 18 to 29 in good health. Written as DNA, the CDR3 is TGCGCCAGCAAACCATACACGACAGGGGCCGGGGAGCTGTTTTTT. This translates into CASKPYTTGAGELFF.